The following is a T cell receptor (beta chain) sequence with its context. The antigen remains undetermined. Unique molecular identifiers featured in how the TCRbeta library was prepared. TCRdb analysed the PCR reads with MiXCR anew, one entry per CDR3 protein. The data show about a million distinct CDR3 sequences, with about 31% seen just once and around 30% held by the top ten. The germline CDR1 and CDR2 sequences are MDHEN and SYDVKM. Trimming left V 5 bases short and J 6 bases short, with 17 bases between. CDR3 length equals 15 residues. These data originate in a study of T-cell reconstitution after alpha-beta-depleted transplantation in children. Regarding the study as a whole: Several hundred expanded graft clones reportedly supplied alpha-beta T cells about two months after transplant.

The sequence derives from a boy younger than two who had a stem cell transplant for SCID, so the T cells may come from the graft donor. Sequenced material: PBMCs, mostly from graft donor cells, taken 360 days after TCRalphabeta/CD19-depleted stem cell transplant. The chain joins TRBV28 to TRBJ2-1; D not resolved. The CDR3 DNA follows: TGTGCCAGCAGTCCCGAATCTGCATGGGGCAATGAGCAGTTCTTC. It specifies CASSPESAWGNEQFF.